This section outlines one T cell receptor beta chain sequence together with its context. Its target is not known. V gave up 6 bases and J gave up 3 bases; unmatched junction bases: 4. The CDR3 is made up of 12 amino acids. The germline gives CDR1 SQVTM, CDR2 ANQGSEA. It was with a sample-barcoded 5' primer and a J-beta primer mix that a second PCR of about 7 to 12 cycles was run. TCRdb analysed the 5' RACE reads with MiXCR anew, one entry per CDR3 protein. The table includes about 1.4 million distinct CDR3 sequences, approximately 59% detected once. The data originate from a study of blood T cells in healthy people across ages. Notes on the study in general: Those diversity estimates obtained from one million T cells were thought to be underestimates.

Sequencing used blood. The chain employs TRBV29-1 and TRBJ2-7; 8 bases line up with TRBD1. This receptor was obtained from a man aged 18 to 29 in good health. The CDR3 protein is CSVFGQGYEQYF. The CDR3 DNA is TGCAGCGTATTCGGACAGGGCTACGAGCAGTACTTC.